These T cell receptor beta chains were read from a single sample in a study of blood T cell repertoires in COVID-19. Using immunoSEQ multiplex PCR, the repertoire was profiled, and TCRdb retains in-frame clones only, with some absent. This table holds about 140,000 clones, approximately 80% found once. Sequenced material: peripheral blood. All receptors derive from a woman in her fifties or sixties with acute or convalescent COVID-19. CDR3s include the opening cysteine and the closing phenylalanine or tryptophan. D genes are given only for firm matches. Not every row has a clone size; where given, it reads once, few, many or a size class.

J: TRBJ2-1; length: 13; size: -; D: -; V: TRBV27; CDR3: CASSLRERDEQFF; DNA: TGTGCCAGCAGTTTGAGAGAGCGTGATGAGCAGTTCTTC
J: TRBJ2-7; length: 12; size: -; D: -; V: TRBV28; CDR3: CASSFSVYEQYF; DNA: TGTGCCAGCAGTTTCTCGGTCTACGAGCAGTACTTC
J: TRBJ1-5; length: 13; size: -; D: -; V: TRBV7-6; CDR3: CASSLAEGRPQHF; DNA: TGTGCCAGCAGCTTAGCTGAAGGGAGGCCCCAGCATTTT
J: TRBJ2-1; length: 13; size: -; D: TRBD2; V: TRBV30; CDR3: CTWASGSLYEQFF; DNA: TGTACCTGGGCTAGCGGGAGCCTCTATGAGCAGTTCTTC
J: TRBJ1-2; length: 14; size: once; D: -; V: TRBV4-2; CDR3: CASSQETGADGYTF; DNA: TGTGCCAGCAGCCAAGAAACAGGAGCCGATGGCTACACCTTC
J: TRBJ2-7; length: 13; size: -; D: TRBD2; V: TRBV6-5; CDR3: CASKGLADYEQYF; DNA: TGTGCCAGCAAGGGGCTAGCGGACTACGAGCAGTACTTC
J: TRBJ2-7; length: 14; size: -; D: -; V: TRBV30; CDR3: CAWSSGQGFYEQYF; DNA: -
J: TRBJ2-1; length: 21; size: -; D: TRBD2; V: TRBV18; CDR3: CASSPLLGDAGLAGSYNEQFF; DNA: TGTGCCAGCTCACCACTACTGGGAGATGCGGGACTAGCGGGCTCCTACAATGAGCAGTTCTTC
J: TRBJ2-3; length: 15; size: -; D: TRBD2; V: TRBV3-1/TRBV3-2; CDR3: CASTTGLAGADTQYF; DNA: TGTGCCAGCACCACGGGACTAGCGGGAGCTGATACGCAGTATTTT
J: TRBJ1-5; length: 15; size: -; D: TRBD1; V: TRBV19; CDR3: CASSNEQGRNQPQHF; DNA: TGTGCCAGTAGTAACGAACAGGGGCGCAATCAGCCCCAGCATTTT
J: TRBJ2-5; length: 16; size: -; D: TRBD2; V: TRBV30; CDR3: CAWSTSGRAYQETQYF; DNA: TGTGCCTGGAGTACTAGCGGGAGGGCCTACCAAGAGACCCAGTACTTC
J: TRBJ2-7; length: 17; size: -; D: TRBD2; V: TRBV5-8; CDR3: CASSLFRLAGIADEQYF; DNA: TGTGCCAGCAGCTTGTTTCGACTAGCGGGAATCGCCGATGAGCAGTACTTC
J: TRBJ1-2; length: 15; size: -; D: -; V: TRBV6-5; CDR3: CASRHPGATNYGYTF; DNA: TGTGCCAGCAGACATCCGGGAGCGACTAACTATGGCTACACCTTC
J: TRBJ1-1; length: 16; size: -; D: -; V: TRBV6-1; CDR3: CASSELQWQMNTEAFF; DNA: TGTGCCAGCAGTGAACTGCAGTGGCAGATGAACACTGAAGCTTTCTTT
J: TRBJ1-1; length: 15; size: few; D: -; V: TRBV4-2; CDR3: CASSQAAGGASEAFF; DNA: TGTGCCAGCAGCCAAGCCGCAGGAGGGGCTTCTGAAGCTTTCTTT
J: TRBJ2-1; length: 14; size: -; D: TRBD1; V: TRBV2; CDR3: CASYGWGQYGEQFF; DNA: TGTGCCAGCTACGGATGGGGACAGTACGGTGAGCAGTTCTTC
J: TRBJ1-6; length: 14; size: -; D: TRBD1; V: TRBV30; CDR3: CAWSGQGQNSPLHF; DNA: TGTGCCTGGAGCGGACAGGGACAAAATTCACCCCTCCACTTT
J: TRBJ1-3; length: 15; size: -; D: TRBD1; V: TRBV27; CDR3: CASSPTDRAGNTIYF; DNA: TGTGCCAGCAGCCCCACGGACAGGGCTGGAAACACCATATATTTT
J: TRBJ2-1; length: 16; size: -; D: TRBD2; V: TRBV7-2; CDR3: CASSLAGGRTYNEQFF; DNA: TGTGCCAGCAGCTTAGCAGGCGGGAGGACATACAATGAGCAGTTCTTC
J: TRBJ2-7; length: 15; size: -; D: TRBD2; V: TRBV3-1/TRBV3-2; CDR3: CASSQRTSGSYEQYF; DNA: TGTGCCAGCAGCCAGCGGACTAGCGGCTCCTACGAGCAGTACTTC
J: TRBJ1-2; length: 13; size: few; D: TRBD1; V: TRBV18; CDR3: CASSPGTDYGYTF; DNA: TGTGCCAGCTCACCCGGGACAGACTATGGCTACACCTTC
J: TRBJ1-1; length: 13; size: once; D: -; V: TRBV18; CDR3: CASSLHANTEAFF; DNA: TGTGCCAGCTCACTACACGCGAACACTGAAGCTTTCTTT
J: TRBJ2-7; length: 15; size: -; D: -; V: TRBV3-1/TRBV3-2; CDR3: CASSQARNRGREQYF; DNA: TGTGCCAGCAGCCAAGCGAGAAATAGGGGTAGAGAGCAGTACTTC
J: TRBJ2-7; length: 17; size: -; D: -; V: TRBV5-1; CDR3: CASSSSPPGASSYEQYF; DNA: TGCGCCAGCAGCTCGTCTCCCCCAGGGGCTAGCTCCTACGAGCAGTACTTC
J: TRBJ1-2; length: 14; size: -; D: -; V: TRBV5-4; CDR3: CASSLNRADSGYTF; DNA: TGTGCCAGCAGCTTAAACAGGGCGGATAGCGGCTACACCTTC
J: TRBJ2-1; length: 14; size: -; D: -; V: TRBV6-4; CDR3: CAISQRVPNNEQFF; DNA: TGTGCCATCTCTCAGCGGGTACCCAACAATGAGCAGTTCTTC
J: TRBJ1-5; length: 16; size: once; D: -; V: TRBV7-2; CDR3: CASSLSVSGGYQPQHF; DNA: TGTGCCAGCAGCTTAAGCGTCAGCGGGGGATATCAGCCCCAGCATTTT
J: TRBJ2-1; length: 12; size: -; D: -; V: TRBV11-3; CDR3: CASSRQKGEQFF; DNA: TGTGCCAGCAGCCGACAAAAAGGTGAGCAGTTCTTC
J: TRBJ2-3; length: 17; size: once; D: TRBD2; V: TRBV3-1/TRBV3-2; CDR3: CASSPYLRLANTDTQYF; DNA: TGTGCCAGCAGCCCGTATTTAAGACTAGCGAACACAGATACGCAGTATTTT